This T cell receptor beta chain was sequenced during a study of blood T cell repertoires in COVID-19. Turning to the study itself: Acute and convalescent COVID-19 specimens originated in the United States, Italy and Spain. T cells, B-cell-depleted T cells, or PBMCs supplied cDNA or gDNA.

Per the study methods: Using reference gene primer amplification, nucleated cell counts were estimated. Clones were sequenced by immunoSEQ multiplex PCR, and TCRdb holds only the in-frame ones, with some missing. V, J and clone size were drawn from that table, and D and trimming were deduced from the DNA. The table lists about 250,000 clones, 88% of them singletons, with around 1.4% in the top ten. CDR1 and CDR2 (germline): SGHRS, YFSETQ. The V and J ends lost 0 bases and 1 base respectively, with 13 bases between them. The length of the CDR3 is 16 residues. The rearrangement links TRBV5-1 to TRBJ1-1; the D gene is possibly TRBD1 (5 bases). The clonotype was recovered from a man older than 75 with acute or convalescent COVID-19. Sequencing was performed on peripheral blood. Here the CDR3 reads CASSLDQGRGNTEAFF. The CDR3 nucleotides read TGCGCCAGCAGCTTGGACCAGGGCCGAGGGAACACTGAAGCTTTCTTT. The complete variable domain, with remaining parts taken from reference TRBV5-1 and TRBJ1-1, reads KAGVTQTPRYLIKTRGQQVTLSCSPISGHRSVSWYQQTPGQGLQFLFEYFSETQRNKGNFPGRFSGRQFSNSRSEMNVSTLELGDSALYLCASSLDQGRGNTEAFFGQGTRLTVV.